Presented here are 15 T cell receptor beta chains from one specimen sequenced in a study of cytotoxic CD8 clonotypes in ibrutinib-treated CLL. The data were produced by immunoSEQ multiplex PCR, yet TCRdb's version contains in-frame clones alone and is incomplete. Of approximately 84,000 clones listed, about 86% are singletons. The sequencing used PBMCs, collected before ibrutinib treatment. The receptors derive from a human donor with chronic lymphocytic leukemia.

The chain carries TRBV9 and TRBJ1-6; 7 bases map to TRBD1. The CDR3 is 15 amino acids. V gave up 1 base and J gave up 8 bases; unmatched junction bases: 6. Germline CDR1 reads SGDLS; CDR2 reads YYNGEE. The CDR3 coding sequence is TGTGCCAGCAGCGTAAGTCTACAGGGGCATTCACCCCTCCACTTT. Translation gives CASSVSLQGHSPLHF. Filled out from reference TRBV9 and TRBJ1-6, the complete variable domain reads DSGVTQTPKHLITATGQRVTLRCSPRSGDLSVYWYQQSLDQGLQFLIQYYNGEERAKGNILERFSAQQFPDLHSELNLSSLELGDSALYFCASSVSLQGHSPLHFGNGTRLTVT.

V and J are TRBV5-1 and TRBJ2-7; 8 bases fit TRBD1. The length of the CDR3 is 14 residues. J lost 0 bases, V lost 5 bases, and 4 bases had no gene match. CDR1 is SGHRS and CDR2 is YFSETQ in the germline V gene. The CDR3 bases are TGCGCCAGCAGTCGGACAGGGAGCTCCTACGAGCAGTACTTC. It codes for CASSRTGSSYEQYF.

Comments on this clone: Different DNA sequences within this sample yield the same CDR3. This chain connects TRBV7-6 to TRBJ1-2; 10 positions match TRBD1. This CDR3 is 13 amino acids long. V was pared by 5 bases and J by 5 bases, with 2 bases of the junction left unmatched. CDR1 SGHVS and CDR2 FNYEAQ come from the germline V gene. CDR3 sequence reads: CASSPGQGYGYTF. As DNA, the CDR3 is TGTGCCAGCAGCCCGGGACAGGGGTATGGCTACACCTTC. The variable domain in full, with the rest retrieved from reference TRBV7-6 and TRBJ1-2, is GAGVSQSPRYKVTKRGQDVALRCDPISGHVSLYWYRQALGQGPEFLTYFNYEAQQDKSGLPNDRFSAERPEGSISTLTIQRTEQRDSAMYRCASSPGQGYGYTFGSGTRLTVV.

The J gene is TRBJ1-2, the V gene TRBV27, with a possible D match to TRBD1 (5 bases). The germline V gene encodes CDR1 MNHEY and CDR2 SMNVEV (reference sequence). The V end lost 0 bases, the J end lost 3 bases, and 11 bases lay between the germline ends. The CDR3 spans 15 residues. CDR3 DNA: TGTGCCAGCAGTTTATCGAACAGGATGTACTATGGCTACACCTTC. Protein sequence: CASSLSNRMYYGYTF.

The genes are TRBV5-6 and TRBJ2-1; 11 positions match TRBD2. CDR3 length: 16 residues. Germline assignment: CDR1 SGHDT and CDR2 YYEEEE. The ends lost 0 bases at V and 9 bases at J; junction bases unmatched: 8. CDR3 in DNA: TGTGCCAGCAGCTTGGGGCCCCAACTAGCGGGAGTTGAGCAGTTCTTC. Translating gives CASSLGPQLAGVEQFF. The variable domain in full, with the rest retrieved from reference TRBV5-6 and TRBJ2-1, is DAGVTQSPTHLIKTRGQQVTLRCSPKSGHDTVSWYQQALGQGPQFIFQYYEEEERQRGNFPDRFSGHQFPNYSSELNVNALLLGDSALYLCASSLGPQLAGVEQFFGPGTRLTVL.

V gene TRBV4-3 combines with J gene TRBJ2-3, with D possibly being TRBD1 (6 bases). Trimming stripped 4 bases from V and 5 bases from J, with 10 bases between. Germline assignment: CDR1 LGHNA and CDR2 YSLEER. The CDR3 is 13 amino acids. This CDR3 is CASSRTGIDTQYF. CDR3 nucleotides: TGCGCCAGCAGCCGAACAGGGATAGATACGCAGTATTTT.

This clone has only one observation. DNA of the CDR3: TGTGCCAGCAGCGTAGGGGACAGGAACACCGGGGAGCTGTTTTTT. Protein: CASSVGDRNTGELFF. V gene TRBV9 combines with J gene TRBJ2-2; 7 positions match TRBD1. Looked up from germline, CDR1 is SGDLS and CDR2 is YYNGEE. V lost 0 bases to trimming and J lost 1 base; unmatched junction nucleotides: 0. The CDR3 consists of 15 residues.

This clone has only a few counts. This sequence joins TRBV12-5 and TRBJ2-1, with TRBD2 matching 12 bases. Germline V gives CDR1 LGHNT, CDR2 FRNRAP. V gave up 2 bases and J gave up 7 bases; unmatched junction bases: 21. This CDR3 has 21 amino acids. DNA of the CDR3: TGTGCTAGTGGTTTGCCGAACCCGAGACTAGCGGGAGTTCTTTTTCGGAATGAGCAGTTCTTC. It is translated as CASGLPNPRLAGVLFRNEQFF.

For this clone: The junction and the germline gene differ at one end; a read error may be behind it. The chain carries TRBV5-1 and TRBJ2-3; perhaps TRBD2 as D (5 bases). The CDR3 spans 14 residues. Germline-derived CDR1 and CDR2 are SGHRS and YFSETQ. The CDR3 spells CASCLGGSTDTQYF. As DNA, the CDR3 is TGCGCCAGCTGCTTGGGCGGGAGCACAGATACGCAGTATTTT.

The chain uses TRBV5-1 and TRBJ2-2; possible D gene TRBD1, 6 bases. Germline V CDR1 and CDR2: SGHRS, YFSETQ. Deletions cut 4 bases from V and 6 bases from J, with 13 bases between. The CDR3 loop spans 14 amino acids. The CDR3 region has the DNA TGCGCCAGCAGCGTAACAGGGCCCCCCGGGGAGCTGTTTTTT. Residues: CASSVTGPPGELFF.

The V and J genes are TRBV14 and TRBJ2-7; D perhaps matches TRBD2 (6 bases). Germline-derived CDR1 and CDR2 are SGHDN and FVKESK. The CDR3 consists of 13 residues. Deletions cut 3 bases from V and 0 bases from J, with 6 bases between. Here the CDR3 DNA reads TGTGCCAGCAGCCAGGGGGGCTCCTACGAGCAGTACTTC. It is translated as CASSQGGSYEQYF.

The V and J genes are TRBV14 and TRBJ2-3; TRBD2 matches at 8 bases. Germline CDR1 reads SGHDN; CDR2 reads FVKESK. Germline trimming cut 1 base from V and 1 base from J; bases unmatched to any gene: 7. The CDR3 is 17 amino acids. The CDR3 DNA sequence: TGTGCCAGCAGCCAAGGAGTAGCGGGGTCCGGCACAGATACGCAGTATTTT. This sequence encodes CASSQGVAGSGTDTQYF.

CDR3 residues: CASTPGEQPQHF. The CDR3 bases are TGTGCCAGCACCCCAGGGGAGCAGCCCCAGCATTTT. The rearrangement joins TRBV6-1 to TRBJ1-5; possible D gene TRBD1, 6 bases. This CDR3 has 12 residues. V was pared by 7 bases and J by 7 bases, with 11 bases between. Germline CDR1 MNHNS, CDR2 SASEGT.

This clone was detected only a few times. The genes are TRBV7-2 and TRBJ2-3; TRBD2 agrees at 9 bases. The V segment lost 6 bases and the J segment 3 bases; nucleotides outside the gene matches: 7. CDR3 size: 15 residues. Germline lookup yields CDR1 SGHTA and CDR2 FQGNSA. This CDR3 is CASREGLASTDTQYF. The CDR3 bases are TGTGCCAGCAGAGAGGGACTAGCCTCAACAGATACGCAGTATTTT.

Of note for this clone: The junction and the germline gene differ at one end; a read error may be behind it. The sample carries other DNA sequences with the same CDR3. The chain has TRBV7-7 and TRBJ2-5; no reliable D call. This CDR3 spans 11 amino acids. CDR1 is SSHAT, CDR2 FNYEAQ, per germline (reference sequence). The CDR3 region has the DNA TGTGCTAGCAGCCCGCAAGAGACCCAGTACTTC. Its protein product is CASSPQETQYF.